Presented here are 17 T cell receptor beta chains from one specimen sequenced in a study of control samples from healthy donors and cancer patients. Measured with immunoSEQ multiplex PCR; TCRdb has only the in-frame clones, and not every one. The sample includes roughly 100,000 clones, about four fifths of them seen just once. What was sequenced was blood. Every receptor here comes from a woman between 50 and 59 years old in good health.

The rearrangement uses TRBV30 and TRBJ1-4; D call uncertain. The germline V gene encodes CDR1 GTSNPN and CDR2 SVGIG (reference sequence). This CDR3 has 13 amino acids. The V end lost 7 bases, the J end lost 0 bases, and 9 bases lay between the germline ends. CDR3 DNA: TGTGCCTTGAGAGAATCAACTAATGAAAAACTGTTTTTT. This codes for CALRESTNEKLFF.

The chain employs TRBV27 and TRBJ1-3; D is uncertain. Trimming took 6 bases from V and 2 from J, leaving 11 bases between them. CDR1 MNHEY and CDR2 SMNVEV come from the germline V gene (reference sequence). This CDR3 is 14 amino acids long. DNA of the CDR3: TGTGCCAGCAGCCCATTTGGGGCTGGAAACACCATATATTTT. It specifies CASSPFGAGNTIYF.

The rearrangement links TRBV11-2 to TRBJ1-5; D not resolved. The CDR3 totals 16 residues. V was clipped by 0 bases and J by 1 base, with 10 bases between them. CDR1 SGHAT and CDR2 FQNNGV come from the germline V gene. CDR3 sequence reads: CASSLDMRNSNQPQHF. The CDR3 bases are TGTGCCAGCAGCTTAGATATGCGGAACAGCAATCAGCCCCAGCATTTT.

The chain uses TRBV28 and TRBJ2-1, with D tentatively TRBD2 (6 bases). Germline V gene sequence: CDR1 MDHEN, CDR2 SYDVKM. CDR3 length equals 16 residues. Trimming pared 3 bases from V and 3 bases from J, leaving 15 bases between. This chain's CDR3 is CASSFHGGNHYNEQFF. CDR3 nucleotide sequence: TGTGCCAGCAGTTTCCATGGAGGGAACCACTACAATGAGCAGTTCTTC.

The chain uses TRBV6-1 and TRBJ1-2; TRBD1 aligns across 7 bases. The CDR3 contains 17 residues. Germline V CDR1 and CDR2: MNHNS, SASEGT. Trimming cost V 4 bases and J 5 bases; bases outside gene matches: 16. This CDR3 reads CASSVSPGTETLYGYTF. CDR3 coding DNA: TGTGCCAGCAGTGTCTCCCCCGGGACAGAGACTCTATATGGCTACACCTTC.

The chain uses TRBV6-2 or TRBV6-3 and TRBJ2-3, with a weak D call TRBD1 (6 bases). CDR3 length equals 14 residues. With 5 bases removed from V and 5 bases from J, the gap between germline ends came to 14 bases. CDR1 and CDR2 from the germline V gene are MNHEY and SVGEGT. CDR3 DNA: TGTGCCAGCAGTCGACGTATAGGGGGAGATACGCAGTATTTT. This gives the protein CASSRRIGGDTQYF.

This chain joins TRBV7-9 and TRBJ2-2; no clear D gene. This CDR3 region has 13 residues. CDR1 and CDR2 (germline): SEHNR, FQNEAQ (reference sequence). V lost 7 bases and J 6 bases, leaving 12 bases between the germline ends. The chain's CDR3 is CASTPRGAGELFF. The DNA of the CDR3 is TGTGCCAGCACCCCCCGTGGGGCCGGGGAGCTGTTTTTT.

The chain combines TRBV11-3 with TRBJ1-1, with a weak D call TRBD1 (6 bases). Trimming removed 6 bases at V and 1 base at J, with 21 bases between. The CDR3 contains 17 residues. CDR1 is SGHNT and CDR2 is YENEEA in the germline V gene. In nucleotides, the CDR3 is TGTGCCAGCAGGCCGACCTTTTGGACAGAACAGAACACTGAAGCTTTCTTT. Amino acids: CASRPTFWTEQNTEAFF. Full variable domain (remainder filled in from reference TRBV11-3 and TRBJ1-1): EAGVVQSPRYKIIEKKQPVAFWCNPISGHNTLYWYLQNLGQGPELLIRYENEEAVDDSQLPKDRFSAERLKGVDSTLKIQPAELGDSAVYLCASRPTFWTEQNTEAFFGQGTRLTVV.

The table lists this clone with a count of one. A read error may account for a junction end that differs from germline. This sequence joins TRBV9 and TRBJ2-7, with TRBD2 as a possible D gene (5 bases). CDR1 and CDR2 from the germline V gene are SGDLS and YYNGEE. CDR3 size: 14 residues. For the CDR3, the DNA is TGTGCCAGCAGCCCCAAACTAGGATCCTTCGAGCAGTACTTC. This translates into CASSPKLGSFEQYF.

The V gene is TRBV19, the J gene TRBJ2-2, with 9 positions matching TRBD1. Germline loops: CDR1 LNHDA, CDR2 SQIVND (reference sequence). This CDR3 has 14 residues. J gave up 7 bases and V 7 bases, and 7 bases lay outside the gene matches. The CDR3 DNA reads TGTGCCAGTACCCGACAGGGGGATATCGGGGAGCTGTTTTTT. Its translation is CASTRQGDIGELFF.

The gene calls are TRBV5-1 and TRBJ2-7, with 7 positions matching TRBD1. The junction had 5 bases not matched to a gene; V was cut back by 2 bases and J by 3 bases. The CDR3 is 14 amino acids. Per germline, CDR1 SGHRS and CDR2 YFSETQ. Here the CDR3 DNA reads TGCGCCAGCAGCTTCACGACAGGGAACTACGAGCAGTACTTC. It yields the protein CASSFTTGNYEQYF.

The chain couples TRBV5-1 to TRBJ2-5; D remains ambiguous. The CDR3 extends over 15 amino acids. Germline V gene sequence: CDR1 SGHRS, CDR2 YFSETQ. V lost 0 bases, J lost 1 base, and 10 bases lay in between. The CDR3 region has the DNA TGCGCCAGCAGCTTGGCCGCGGCAGCCCAAGAGACCCAGTACTTC. This sequence encodes CASSLAAAAQETQYF.

Details on this clone: Other DNA sequences in the same sample also yield this CDR3. The rearrangement joins TRBV7-3 to TRBJ1-1; D gene ambiguous. This CDR3 region has 13 residues. Deletions cut 3 bases from V and 0 bases from J, with 5 bases between. Germline values: CDR1 SGHTA, CDR2 FQGTGA. The CDR3 region has the DNA TGTGCCAGCAGCTTGTCCTTGAACACTGAAGCTTTCTTT. Protein product: CASSLSLNTEAFF.

This chain connects TRBV2 to TRBJ1-6; possible D gene TRBD1, 5 bases. The CDR3 is made up of 15 amino acids. Germline assignment: CDR1 SNHLY and CDR2 FYNNEI. V lost 9 bases and J lost 2, with 14 bases in between. CDR3 region: CARAGGDPYNSPLHF. The DNA for the CDR3 is TGTGCCAGGGCGGGGGGGGACCCCTATAATTCACCCCTCCACTTT.

The V gene is TRBV5-5, the J gene TRBJ2-2, with TRBD1 matching over 9 bases. CDR1 is SGHKS, CDR2 YYEKEE, per germline (reference sequence). The trim removed 0 bases at V and 4 bases at J, leaving 7 bases unmatched. The CDR3 has 17 residues. The DNA for the CDR3 is TGTGCCAGCAGCTTGGACCCAGACAGGGGGATCACCGGGGAGCTGTTTTTT. Its translation: CASSLDPDRGITGELFF.

V and J are TRBV28 and TRBJ1-2; D is unresolved. Trimming cost V 4 bases and J 4 bases, with 16 bases left between them. Per germline, CDR1 MDHEN and CDR2 SYDVKM. The CDR3 contains 15 residues. The CDR3 protein is CASSYTVGLAYGYTF. Written as DNA, the CDR3 is TGTGCCAGCAGTTACACGGTCGGGCTGGCCTATGGCTACACCTTC.

The chain has TRBV29-1 and TRBJ1-1; a weak D match, TRBD1 (5 bases). CDR3 length: 13 amino acids. V lost 4 bases and J lost 4, with 13 bases in between. Germline CDR1 SQVTM, CDR2 ANQGSEA. In DNA form, the CDR3 reads TGCAGCGTTGTCGAATTTGGGGGCACTGAAGCTTTCTTT. Translation: CSVVEFGGTEAFF.